The 5 T cell receptor beta chains given below trace back to one sample, sequenced in a study of preoperative IRX-2 immunotherapy in early breast cancer. Documented treatment: preoperative locoregional IRX-2 cytokine immunotherapy. Assay: immunoSEQ multiplex PCR; the TCRdb copy retains only in-frame clones and omits some. The table lists around 29,000 clones, 90% of them singletons. The sample was taken from a patient treated with IRX-2 immunotherapy. The source of these receptors is a human donor with breast cancer.

The V gene is TRBV10-2, the J gene TRBJ2-7; no clear D. Germline V gene data show CDR1 as WSHSY and CDR2 as SAAADI. Trimming removed 2 bases at V and 0 bases at J, with 8 bases between. The CDR3 has 14 amino acids. CDR3 nucleotide sequence: TGCGCCAGCAGTGAGCAGCAGAGCTCCTACGAGCAGTACTTC. Its protein is CASSEQQSSYEQYF.

V usage is TRBV28 and J usage is TRBJ2-1; 7 bases map to TRBD1. V was clipped by 5 bases and J by 6 bases; unmatched bases: 19. The length of the CDR3 is 18 residues. Germline V gene lookup returns CDR1 MDHEN and CDR2 SYDVKM. This chain's CDR3 is CASSGPEPDRQLVNEQFF. CDR3 DNA sequence: TGTGCCAGCAGTGGACCCGAACCGGACAGGCAGTTGGTCAATGAGCAGTTCTTC.

J is TRBJ2-5 and V is TRBV18; D not resolved. Between the trimmed V and J ends, which lost 3 bases and 3 bases, there was a span of 11 bases. The CDR3 loop spans 14 amino acids. Germline CDR1 is KGHSH and CDR2 is LQKENI. The DNA of the CDR3 is TGTGCCAGCTCACCGTATTTCGAGGAAGAGACCCAGTACTTC. Amino acid sequence: CASSPYFEEETQYF.

The V call is TRBV28, the J call TRBJ2-5, with 10 bases fitting TRBD1. Germline CDR1 and CDR2: MDHEN and SYDVKM. The length of the CDR3 is 15 residues. Trimming removed 5 bases from V and 5 bases from J; junction bases left unmatched: 8. The CDR3 loop is CASSISDRGLETQYF. CDR3 coding DNA: TGTGCCAGCAGTATCTCCGACAGGGGGCTTGAGACCCAGTACTTC. Full variable domain (outside the CDR3, taken from reference TRBV28 and TRBJ2-5): DVKVTQSSRYLVKRTGEKVFLECVQDMDHENMFWYRQDPGLGLRLIYFSYDVKMKEKGDIPEGYSVSREKKERFSLILESASTNQTSMYLCASSISDRGLETQYFGPGTRLLVL.

The V call is TRBV5-6, the J call TRBJ2-1; weak D call: TRBD1 (6 bases). The CDR3 is 15 residues long. Trimming removed 6 bases at V and 2 bases at J, with 15 bases between. Per the germline V gene, CDR1 is SGHDT and CDR2 is YYEEEE. The chain's CDR3 is CASISAGVTYNEQFF. The CDR3 DNA is TGTGCCAGCATCAGTGCAGGGGTGACCTACAATGAGCAGTTCTTC.